The present TCR beta chain was sequenced within a study of a mutant IDH1 vaccine in newly diagnosed glioma. Profiling relied on immunoSEQ multiplex PCR, and the TCRdb table lists in-frame clones only, not all of them. The top ten hold about 5.7% of the sample, which has approximately 84,000 clones, roughly 77% seen once. In the case of this clone: Its antigen is still unknown.

Trimming took 4 bases from V and 5 from J; bases not matched to a gene: 8. Germline V gene lookup returns CDR1 SGHKS and CDR2 YYEKEE (reference sequence). The CDR3 length is 16 residues. The time point denotes: week 47, end of study. Topical imiquimod was applied with each vaccine dose, which held 300 ug of mutant IDH1 20-mer peptide. This receptor was identified in a man aged 40-50 years with glioma. J is TRBJ2-2 and V is TRBV5-5; 10 bases align to TRBD1. The sequenced sample was PBMCs, obtained from a glioma patient whose treatment included an IDH1 peptide vaccine. This CDR3 reads CASSHTGTGVTGELFF. The DNA for the CDR3 is TGTGCCAGCAGCCACACCGGGACAGGGGTTACCGGGGAGCTGTTTTTT.